Detailed here is one TCR beta chain. Its antigen is not identified. The CDR3 is made up of 15 amino acids. From germline, CDR1 is GTSNPN and CDR2 SVGIG (reference sequence). Trimming took 3 bases from V and 3 from J, leaving 17 bases between them. PCR involved 60 Vbeta and 13 Jbeta primers. Sequenced by immunoSEQ multiplex PCR; TCRdb stores in-frame clones only, minus some. The repertoire holds 170,000 or so clones, with 75% to 85% as singletons. This sample is part of a study of cytomegalovirus exposure and HLA in healthy donors. General observations from the study: Researchers had no immune exposure information except CMV serostatus available. Later analysis associated a missense DCLRE1C variant with TCR beta V- and J-gene trimming. In the analysis, some V segments, TRBV6-2 and TRBV6-3 included, were excluded as indistinguishable.

The source material was PBMCs. V usage is TRBV30 and J usage is TRBJ2-5, with D perhaps TRBD2 (6 bases). This clonotype was sampled from a boy between 10 and 17 years old in good health and CMV-seronegative. CDR3 region: CAWSKEAGSEETQYF. The DNA for the CDR3 is TGTGCCTGGAGCAAGGAGGCGGGGTCAGAAGAGACCCAGTACTTC.